The T cell receptor (beta chain) under discussion was sequenced for a study of Graves' ophthalmopathy and Graves' hyperthyroidism. Points from the study as a whole: The model forecast ophthalmopathy progression, reaching 70.59% sensitivity and about 75% specificity.

Certain patients, namely those with other autoimmune diseases, uncontrolled infections, pregnancy or lactation, were excluded. Reliance was placed on clinical symptoms, serum thyroxine, TRAb, thyroid ultrasound and orbital computed tomography for diagnosis. In this sample, this clonotype turned up many times. No antigen is known for it. The CDR3 runs 15 residues. Trimming took off 6 bases at V and 5 bases at J, with 17 bases between the two ends. The germline gives CDR1 MDHEN, CDR2 SYDVKM. RNA transcripts yielded amplified TCR beta CDR3 regions. HTBI-primed RT-PCR formed the first round, and a multiplex PCR formed the second. TCRdb reprocessed the multiplex PCR reads with MiXCR, giving one entry per CDR3 protein. The profile shows about 210,000 distinct CDR3 sequences, 25% to 30% of them singletons.

This receptor was taken from a man aged 45-65 years with Graves' ophthalmopathy. The sequenced material came from peripheral blood. The chain carries TRBV28 and TRBJ1-5; a weak D match, TRBD1 (5 bases). The CDR3 DNA sequence: TGTGCCAGCAGCCTTCACGACAGCCTCGATCAGCCCCAGCATTTT. Residues: CASSLHDSLDQPQHF.